This T cell receptor (beta chain) stems from a study of identical twins. The CDR3 spans 16 residues. V was shortened by 10 bases and J by 0 bases, with 21 bases between the two germline ends. Germline values: CDR1 LGHNA, CDR2 YNFKEQ. TCRdb re-analysed the 5' RACE reads in MiXCR, keeping a single row per CDR3 protein. Altogether 400,000 to 500,000 distinct CDR3 sequences are present, roughly an eighth being singletons, with the ten largest covering approximately 1%. This sample also appeared in a second study, on yellow fever vaccine responses in identical twins. This second study notes: The authors reported partly convergent, partly personalized vaccine responses in identical twins.

The chain has TRBV4-2 and TRBJ1-1; D might be TRBD1 (5 bases). The sample taken for sequencing was CD4+ T cells sorted from blood. The TCR was taken from a woman between 18 and 29 years old in good health. CDR3 residues: CAMGPGLGTMNTEAFF. CDR3 sequence (DNA): TGTGCCATGGGCCCCGGGCTGGGGACCATGAACACTGAAGCTTTCTTT.